What follows are 2 T cell receptor beta chains derived from one specimen sequenced in a study of blood T cells in healthy people across ages. Together with a sample-barcoded 5' primer, a J-beta primer mix was included in a second PCR lasting roughly 6 to 12 cycles. TCRdb reanalysed the 5' RACE reads using MiXCR and keeps one entry per CDR3 protein. The sample contains over 950,000 distinct CDR3 sequences, roughly 47% of which appear only once. The sample was blood. Receptors were obtained from a woman aged 55-69 years in good health.

This clonotype turned up a few times. The chain combines TRBV12-3 or TRBV12-4 with TRBJ2-5; 8 nucleotides line up with TRBD1. The CDR3 sequence is 15 residues long. Trimming at V came to 1 base and at J to 5 bases, leaving 6 bases not matched to a gene. The CDR3 nucleotides read TGTGCCAGCAGTTTAGGGGGGACAGGTTGGGAGACCCAGTACTTC. Residues: CASSLGGTGWETQYF.

This clonotype has a handful of counts. The chain has TRBV11-2 and TRBJ2-3; either TRBD1 or TRBD2 may fit D (5 bases each). Between the trimmed V and J ends, which lost 2 bases and 6 bases, there was a span of 9 bases. The CDR3 length is 13 residues. CDR1 is SGHAT and CDR2 is FQNNGV in the germline V gene. In nucleotides, the CDR3 is TGTGCCAGCAGCTTATTCGGGGACGATACGCAGTATTTT. This gives the protein CASSLFGDDTQYF. Full variable domain (remainder filled in from reference TRBV11-2 and TRBJ2-3): EAGVAQSPRYKIIEKRQSVAFWCNPISGHATLYWYQQILGQGPKLLIQFQNNGVVDDSQLPKDRFSAERLKGVDSTLKIQPAKLEDSAVYLCASSLFGDDTQYFGPGTRLTVL.